This entry describes one T cell receptor beta chain. Germline V gene sequence: CDR1 SGHRS, CDR2 YFSETQ. J was trimmed by 7 bases and V by 4 bases; bases with no gene match: 5. CDR3 length: 14 amino acids. The authors' processing: Quantification of nucleated cells was approximated via reference gene primer amplification. Clones were sequenced by immunoSEQ multiplex PCR, and TCRdb holds only the in-frame ones, with some missing. The V and J calls and the clone size are those of that table, but D and trimming were determined from the DNA. The table has about 130,000 clones, 90% seen once. The sample originates from a study of blood T cell repertoires in COVID-19.

This clonotype was sampled from a man between 60 and 70 years old with COVID-19, enrolled during active disease. The rearrangement uses TRBV5-1 and TRBJ1-6; 7 nucleotides line up with TRBD1. The source material was peripheral blood. This chain's CDR3 is CASSTGGGNSPLHF. CDR3 sequence (DNA): TGCGCCAGCAGCACGGGAGGGGGCAATTCACCCCTCCACTTT.